This TCR beta chain stems from a study of circulating CD8 cells and anti-PD-1 response in melanoma. Study-level findings and limits: Some patients were treatment-naive; others were previously treated. Published repertoire comparisons used only baseline and M1 samples from a small cohort with few responders. At M1, fewer than 8% of TRB clonotypes appeared in multiple subsets. Generally, no replicate experiments were performed.

Trimming took off 2 bases at V and 10 bases at J, with 12 bases between the two ends. Germline V CDR1 and CDR2: KGHSH, LQKENI. The CDR3 spans 14 residues. The QIAseq Immune Repertoire TCR panel built the libraries from roughly 15 ng of total RNA. TCRdb re-called the reads with MiXCR, one entry per CDR3 protein. This sample has approximately 400 distinct CDR3 sequences; about 9% occur once, and the top ten carry 65% to 75%. From live CD3+CD8+TCRalphabeta+ cells, four PD-1 and/or TIGIT subsets were sorted. By frequency in the sample, this clonotype is medium-sized. What it recognizes is unknown. Sequencing used CD8+ T cells from PBMCs, obtained at baseline or after one month of anti-PD-1 therapy (not recorded which). This sequence originates from a human donor with melanoma. V is TRBV18 and J is TRBJ1-6, with a possible D match to TRBD1 (5 bases). CDR3 residues: CASSPVDEGSPLHF. CDR3 DNA sequence: TGTGCCAGCTCACCAGTGGACGAGGGGTCACCCCTCCACTTT.